What follows are 9 T cell receptor beta chains derived from one specimen sequenced in a study of blood T cell repertoires in COVID-19. Generated by immunoSEQ multiplex PCR, the TCRdb table keeps only in-frame clones and is missing some. The sample comprises about 170,000 clones, roughly nine tenths of which are singletons, and around 9.9% rests with the top ten. The sample consisted of peripheral blood. These receptors came from a woman aged 60 to 75 with COVID-19, enrolled during active disease.

The chain employs TRBV10-2 and TRBJ2-7, with TRBD2 matching 11 bases. V was pared by 2 bases and J by 7 bases, with 4 bases of the junction left unmatched. Germline CDR1 reads WSHSY; CDR2 reads SAAADI. This CDR3 contains 14 residues. The DNA for the CDR3 is TGCGCCAGCAGTGAGACTAGCGGGGGTGAGGAGCAGTACTTC. It encodes CASSETSGGEEQYF.

This chain connects TRBV4-2 to TRBJ2-3; 9 bases line up with TRBD2. The CDR3 loop spans 16 amino acids. Per the germline V gene, CDR1 is LGHNA and CDR2 is YNFKEQ. V lost 0 bases to trimming and J lost 2 bases; unmatched junction nucleotides: 3. The CDR3 DNA sequence: TGTGCCAGCAGCCAAGAGACTAGCGGTTACACAGATACGCAGTATTTT. Translated, it gives CASSQETSGYTDTQYF.

With regard to this clone: This CDR3 is also generated by other DNA sequences in the sample. The J gene is TRBJ2-2, the V gene TRBV4-2, with D unclear. The germline CDR1 and CDR2 sequences are LGHNA and YNFKEQ. Trimming cost V 1 base and J 5 bases, with 2 bases left between them. This CDR3 spans 12 amino acids. As DNA, the CDR3 is TGTGCCAGCAGCCAAGCGACCGGGGAGCTGTTTTTT. It is translated as CASSQATGELFF.

A single count supports this clone. This chain uses TRBV7-6 with TRBJ1-3; 8 bases are a match to TRBD1. This CDR3 is built from 16 residues. Germline CDR1 and CDR2: SGHVS and FNYEAQ. J gave up 0 bases and V 5 bases, and 6 bases lay outside the gene matches. CDR3: CASSPGQGTSGNTIYF. CDR3 in DNA: TGTGCCAGCAGCCCCGGACAGGGAACCTCTGGAAACACCATATATTTT.

The chain is built from TRBV6-5 and TRBJ2-1; 7 bases align to TRBD2. This CDR3 is built from 15 residues. V was pared by 4 bases and J by 2 bases, with 5 bases of the junction left unmatched. Germline V gene sequence: CDR1 MNHEY, CDR2 SVGAGI. CDR3 nucleotide sequence: TGTGCCAGCAGTTCCGGGACTACCACCTACAATGAGCAGTTCTTC. Its protein product is CASSSGTTTYNEQFF.

V is TRBV5-4 and J is TRBJ2-7; the match to TRBD1 covers 7 bases. Germline V gene lookup returns CDR1 SGHNT and CDR2 YYREEE (reference sequence). The CDR3 is made up of 15 amino acids. With V trimmed by 4 bases and J by 3 bases, 10 bases remained unmatched. In DNA, the CDR3 is TGTGCCAGCAGCCCCCGGACAGGACCCCTCTACGAGCAGTACTTC. Translated, it gives CASSPRTGPLYEQYF.

The chain links TRBV10-3 to TRBJ1-2; D is uncertain. Germline V gives CDR1 ENHRY, CDR2 SYGVKD. With 8 bases removed from V and 4 bases from J, the gap between germline ends came to 14 bases. The CDR3 loop spans 13 amino acids. CDR3 region: CAISLEESYGYTF. CDR3 sequence (DNA): TGTGCCATCTCCTTAGAGGAGAGCTATGGCTACACCTTC.

This clone was seen a single time. The J gene is TRBJ1-2, the V gene TRBV11-2; D uncertain. The germline V gene encodes CDR1 SGHAT and CDR2 FQNNGV. The germline V and J ends were trimmed by 3 bases and 2 bases, with 10 bases remaining between them. This CDR3 is 14 amino acids long. The CDR3 reads CASSFQAGNYGYTF. The CDR3 nucleotides are TGTGCCAGCAGCTTCCAAGCGGGGAACTATGGCTACACCTTC.

J is TRBJ1-1 and V is TRBV4-1; D unresolved. There are 15 residues in the CDR3. Germline CDR1 and CDR2: MGHRA and YSYEKL. The ends were cut back, 1 base at V and 2 bases at J, with 11 bases in the middle. CDR3 residues: CASSQVGRRNTEAFF. CDR3 sequence (DNA): TGCGCCAGCAGCCAAGTAGGCAGGCGAAACACTGAAGCTTTCTTT.